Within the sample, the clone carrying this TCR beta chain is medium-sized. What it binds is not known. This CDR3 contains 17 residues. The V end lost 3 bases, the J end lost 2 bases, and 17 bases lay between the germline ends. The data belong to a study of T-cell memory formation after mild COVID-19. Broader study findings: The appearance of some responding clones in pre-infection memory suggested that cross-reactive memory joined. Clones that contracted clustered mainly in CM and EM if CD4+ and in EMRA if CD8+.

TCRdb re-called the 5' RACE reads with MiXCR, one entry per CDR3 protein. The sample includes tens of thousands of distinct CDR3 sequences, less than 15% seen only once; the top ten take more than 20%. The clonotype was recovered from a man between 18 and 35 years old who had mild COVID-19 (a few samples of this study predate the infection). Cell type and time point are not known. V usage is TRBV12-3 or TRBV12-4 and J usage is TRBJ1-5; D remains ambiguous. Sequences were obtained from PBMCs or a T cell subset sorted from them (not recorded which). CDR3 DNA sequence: TGTGCCAGCAGTTTGAGATCGATCGTTGGCGGCAATCAGCCCCAGCATTTT. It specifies CASSLRSIVGGNQPQHF.